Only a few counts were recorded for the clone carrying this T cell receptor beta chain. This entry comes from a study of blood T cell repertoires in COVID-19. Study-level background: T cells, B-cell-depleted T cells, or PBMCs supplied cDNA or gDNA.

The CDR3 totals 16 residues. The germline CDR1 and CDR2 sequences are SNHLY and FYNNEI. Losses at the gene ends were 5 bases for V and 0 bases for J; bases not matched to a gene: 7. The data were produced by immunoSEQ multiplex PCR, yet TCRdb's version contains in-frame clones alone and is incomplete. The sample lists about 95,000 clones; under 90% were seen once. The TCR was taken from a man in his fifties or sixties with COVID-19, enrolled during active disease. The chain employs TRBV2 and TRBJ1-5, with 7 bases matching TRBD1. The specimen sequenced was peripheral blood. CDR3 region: CASSIDREYSNQPQHF. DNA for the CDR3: TGTGCCAGCAGTATAGACAGGGAGTATAGCAATCAGCCCCAGCATTTT.